This paragraph covers one T cell receptor beta chain sequence. The antigen is unknown. The source of the sample is a study of post-analysis software for immune sequencing data. Study overall: Relapsing-remitting, secondary progressive and progressive-relapsing multiple sclerosis courses were included. Regarding the study as a whole: Higher frequency in patients than in controls was seen for roughly 5 TRBV segments, with TRBV5-6, TRBV5-1 and TRBV20-1 among them. Co-batched samples clustered tightly together by F measure.

The TCR beta cDNA libraries contained unique molecular identifiers. Hundreds of thousands of cDNA molecules came from around 1 to 10 million T cells. TCRdb used MiXCR to reprocess the PCR reads, holding one entry per CDR3 protein. The sample shows approximately 460,000 distinct CDR3 sequences, 40% to 55% of them seen only once. CDR1 and CDR2 (germline): SGHRS, YFSETQ. Trimming took 4 bases from V and 2 from J; bases not matched to a gene: 4. This CDR3 comprises 16 residues. The gene calls are TRBV5-1 and TRBJ2-3; 13 nucleotides agree with TRBD2. Material: blood. This TCR was sampled from a girl aged 5-17 years with multiple sclerosis. The CDR3 region has the DNA TGCGCCAGCAGCCCTGGACTAGCGGGGGTCACAGATACGCAGTATTTT. This gives the protein CASSPGLAGVTDTQYF.